The 21 T cell receptor beta chains given below trace back to one sample, sequenced in a study of siplizumab effects on memory and regulatory T cells (dated by TCRdb to between 2019 and 2020). Receptors were amplified or captured by the immunoSEQ multiplex PCR assay. TCRdb's version of the immuneACCESS table is confined to in-frame rearrangements and falls short of the full clone set. An unresolved V gene accounts for under half of the shortfall where checked; the remainder is of unknown origin. The sample records roughly 80,000 clones, around 90% of which are singletons. The ten largest make up approximately 1.4% of the sample. Sequenced: Tregs sorted from blood. The origin of the receptors is a human donor in good health.

V is TRBV10-3 and J is TRBJ1-4, with 8 bases lining up with TRBD1. V lost 10 bases to trimming and J lost 8 bases; unmatched junction nucleotides: 12. This CDR3 spans 14 amino acids. Germline V CDR1 and CDR2: ENHRY, SYGVKD. The CDR3 region is CATKPGRTGEKLFF. As DNA, the CDR3 is TGTGCCACCAAACCCGGCAGGACAGGGGAAAAACTGTTTTTT.

The rearrangement joins TRBV6-6 to TRBJ2-3, with 9 bases lining up with TRBD2. In germline, CDR1 is MNHNY, CDR2 SVGAGI (reference sequence). The CDR3 consists of 14 residues. The V gene end was trimmed by 2 bases and the J gene end by 6 bases; junction bases not matched to a gene: 3. Here the CDR3 reads CASSYQTSGDTQYF. CDR3 sequence (DNA): TGTGCCAGCAGTTACCAGACTAGCGGCGATACGCAGTATTTT.

This sequence joins TRBV30 and TRBJ2-5; tentatively, D is TRBD2 (5 bases). This CDR3 contains 11 residues. The V end lost 0 bases, the J end lost 7 bases, and 6 bases lay between the germline ends. Per the germline V gene, CDR1 is GTSNPN and CDR2 is SVGIG (reference sequence). CDR3: CAWSVGGTQYF. The DNA for the CDR3 is TGTGCCTGGAGTGTAGGAGGGACCCAGTACTTC.

The J gene is TRBJ1-1, the V gene TRBV10-3; D may be TRBD1 (5 bases). CDR3 length: 11 amino acids. Germline CDR1 and CDR2: ENHRY and SYGVKD. V lost 11 bases and J lost 4, with 11 bases in between. In DNA, the CDR3 is TGTGCCTCGGCGGGGGGCACTGAAGCTTTCTTT. It encodes CASAGGTEAFF.

The J gene is TRBJ1-5, the V gene TRBV1; TRBD1 is the table's D call and was not checked against the DNA. TRBV1 is assigned pseudogene status. The CDR3 runs to 14 residues. CDR3 in amino acids: CTSRPPGQRQPQHF. Written as DNA, the CDR3 is TGCACCAGCAGACCTCCCGGACAGAGGCAGCCCCAGCATTTT.

This clone has only a few counts. The CDR3 is CASEGVRTEAFF. The DNA of the CDR3 is TGTGCCAGTGAGGGGGTGAGGACTGAAGCTTTCTTT. The rearrangement uses TRBV19 and TRBJ1-1; maybe TRBD1 (6 bases). V was clipped by 8 bases and J by 5 bases, with 12 bases between them. This CDR3 is 12 amino acids long. Per the germline V gene, CDR1 is LNHDA and CDR2 is SQIVND (reference sequence).

The chain employs TRBV6-5 and TRBJ2-7; no clear D gene. Trimming took off 0 bases at V and 3 bases at J, with 12 bases between the two ends. Germline values: CDR1 MNHEY, CDR2 SVGAGI. This CDR3 contains 15 residues. CDR3 sequence: CASSYSIDGLYEQYF. The CDR3 DNA is TGTGCCAGCAGTTACTCGATAGACGGGCTCTACGAGCAGTACTTC.

The gene calls are TRBV7-2 and TRBJ2-7; 9 bases match TRBD2. Trimming took 6 bases from V and 3 from J; bases not matched to a gene: 3. The germline V gene has CDR1 SGHTA and CDR2 FQGNSA. This CDR3 spans 13 amino acids. CDR3 protein: CASRSSGGYEQYF. The CDR3 DNA reads as TGTGCCAGCAGAAGTAGCGGGGGCTACGAGCAGTACTTC.

The rearrangement uses TRBV11-2 and TRBJ2-3; D remains ambiguous. Germline loops: CDR1 SGHAT, CDR2 FQNNGV. With 0 bases removed from V and 3 bases from J, the gap between germline ends came to 7 bases. The CDR3 has 14 amino acids. In DNA, the CDR3 is TGTGCCAGCAGCTTAGATAGAATGACAGATACGCAGTATTTT. Translated: CASSLDRMTDTQYF.

The chain joins TRBV2 to TRBJ1-2; D uncertain. CDR1 SNHLY and CDR2 FYNNEI come from the germline V gene. The CDR3 totals 12 residues. V shed 5 bases and J shed 4 bases, with 8 bases lying between them. The CDR3 protein is CASSSLIYGYTF. The CDR3, as DNA: TGTGCCAGCAGTAGTCTGATCTATGGCTACACCTTC.

The chain combines TRBV5-1 with TRBJ1-2, with D uncertain. V was trimmed by 3 bases and J by 4 bases, leaving 7 bases between them. CDR3 length: 12 residues. Germline V gives CDR1 SGHRS, CDR2 YFSETQ. CDR3 residues: CASSSDVYGYTF. CDR3 nucleotide sequence: TGCGCCAGCAGCTCCGACGTCTATGGCTACACCTTC. Supplemented by reference TRBV5-1 and TRBJ1-2, the full variable domain reads KAGVTQTPRYLIKTRGQQVTLSCSPISGHRSVSWYQQTPGQGLQFLFEYFSETQRNKGNFPGRFSGRQFSNSRSEMNVSTLELGDSALYLCASSSDVYGYTFGSGTRLTVV.

This clone was recorded only once. The V gene is TRBV7-6, the J gene TRBJ1-4, with unresolved D. Germline loops: CDR1 SGHVS, CDR2 FNYEAQ. The CDR3 sequence is 15 residues long. The V gene lost 5 bases and the J gene lost 4 bases, with 14 bases spanning the gap. CDR3: CASSPKDFFNEKLFF. In nucleotides, the CDR3 is TGTGCCAGCAGCCCGAAGGACTTTTTTAATGAAAAACTGTTTTTT.

This chain connects TRBV7-9 to TRBJ1-3; a possible D gene is TRBD1 (5 bases). V was pared by 3 bases and J by 2 bases, with 14 bases between. CDR1 and CDR2 from the germline V gene are SEHNR and FQNEAQ (reference sequence). This CDR3 has 16 amino acids. In nucleotides, the CDR3 is TGTGCCAGCAGCTTCCTTGCCATGGGGGCTGGAAACACCATATATTTT. Amino acid sequence: CASSFLAMGAGNTIYF.

The rearrangement links TRBV15 to TRBJ2-1; D might be TRBD1 (7 bases). The germline V and J ends were trimmed by 1 base and 4 bases, with 14 bases remaining between them. CDR3 length equals 16 residues. CDR1 and CDR2 from the germline V gene are LNHNV and YYDKDF (reference sequence). In DNA form, the CDR3 reads TGTGCCACCAGCAGAGTCGGGCAGGGGGGATACAATGAGCAGTTCTTC. Encoded protein: CATSRVGQGGYNEQFF.

This clone appeared a few times. The V gene is TRBV7-9, the J gene TRBJ1-1; no firm D call. V was clipped by 5 bases and J by 2 bases, with 9 bases between them. Germline-derived CDR1 and CDR2 are SEHNR and FQNEAQ (reference sequence). The CDR3 extends over 13 amino acids. CDR3 sequence reads: CASSPPPNTEAFF. The CDR3 region has the DNA TGTGCCAGCAGCCCCCCTCCCAACACTGAAGCTTTCTTT.

This clone was recorded a few times. The V call is TRBV5-1, the J call TRBJ1-2, with D unresolved. The CDR3 has 12 residues. CDR1 is SGHRS, CDR2 YFSETQ, per germline. Between the trimmed V and J ends, which lost 0 bases and 4 bases, there was a span of 4 bases. This CDR3 is CASSLDIYGYTF. The CDR3 bases are TGCGCCAGCAGCTTGGATATCTATGGCTACACCTTC.

The chain links TRBV10-3 to TRBJ2-7; D is possibly TRBD1 (5 bases). Germline V gene sequence: CDR1 ENHRY, CDR2 SYGVKD. This CDR3 spans 14 amino acids. V lost 2 bases to trimming and J lost 1 base, with 9 bases between them. CDR3 loop: CAISEKGRSYEQYF. In nucleotides, the CDR3 is TGTGCCATCAGTGAGAAGGGGCGGTCCTACGAGCAGTACTTC.

The chain combines TRBV19 with TRBJ1-2; possible D gene TRBD1, 6 bases. This CDR3 is 13 amino acids long. Germline values: CDR1 LNHDA, CDR2 SQIVND (reference sequence). The V and J ends lost 10 bases and 0 bases respectively, with 12 bases between them. DNA for the CDR3: TGTGCCATCCGCGACAGGACTAACTATGGCTACACCTTC. It translates to CAIRDRTNYGYTF. The full variable domain, in which reference TRBV19 and TRBJ1-2 provide the parts outside the CDR3, is DGGITQSPKYLFRKEGQNVTLSCEQNLNHDAMYWYRQDPGQGLRLIYYSQIVNDFQKGDIAEGYSVSREKKESFPLTVTSAQKNPTAFYLCAIRDRTNYGYTFGSGTRLTVV.

The V and J genes are TRBV5-1 and TRBJ1-5; D possibly corresponds to TRBD1 (5 bases). The CDR3 has 15 residues. Germline CDR1 and CDR2: SGHRS and YFSETQ. The V end was cut by 4 bases, the J end by 8 bases, with 19 bases between. CDR3 coding DNA: TGCGCCAGCAGCGACGGACCAGGCTTGGGGGAGCCCCAGCATTTT. This sequence encodes CASSDGPGLGEPQHF.

V gene TRBV5-1 combines with J gene TRBJ2-4; 7 positions agree with TRBD1. The CDR3 sequence is 16 residues long. Looked up from germline, CDR1 is SGHRS and CDR2 is YFSETQ. V trimming: 0 bases; J trimming: 8 bases; junction bases outside the gene matches: 11. CDR3 nucleotide sequence: TGCGCCAGCAGCTTGGCCCTTACAGGGGTGGGGCACATTCAGTACTTC. It translates to CASSLALTGVGHIQYF.

The chain carries TRBV29-1 and TRBJ1-2; D remains ambiguous. Trimming left V 8 bases short and J 3 bases short, with 13 bases between. Germline values: CDR1 SQVTM, CDR2 ANQGSEA. The CDR3 spans 12 residues. The CDR3 here is CSTSGGHYGYTF. CDR3 DNA sequence: TGCAGCACCTCCGGCGGCCACTATGGCTACACCTTC.